The text below deals with one TCR beta chain. No cognate antigen has been identified for it. No clone much larger than this one lies a single base away; base qualities are absent. Each collaborating institution followed its own protocols to collect whole blood in K2EDTA tubes. For TCRbeta analysis, collaborators shipped samples in one of three forms: frozen whole blood, isolated PBMCs, or DNA extracted from either of those sample types. The data originate from a study of blood T cell repertoires in COVID-19 (dated by TCRdb to the early 2020s). Context from the whole study: The collaborator samples originated in the United States, Italy and Spain and spanned the acute and convalescent phases of COVID-19. The prospective study material was composed of cDNA or gDNA derived from T cells, B-cell-depleted T cells, or PBMCs. Deeply sampled blood TCRbeta repertoires from subjects exposed to, actively infected with, or recovered from COVID-19 were included in the dataset. The repertoires were released in a freely available public database intended as a resource for research on the immune response to SARS-CoV-2. The samples were drawn from the first 160 participants of the ongoing ImmuneRACE study and from over a thousand subjects provided by 6 global collaborators. Sample metadata almost always included a de-identified subject ID, COVID-19 status, age in years and sex. Where available, HLA class I and class II types were taken from metadata supplied by the sample provider and were not determined by assay-based typing.

TCRbeta CDR3 regions were amplified from genomic DNA by means of the immunoSEQ Assay, a bias-controlled multiplex PCR. The authors processed their data as follows. The number of nucleated cells in each sample was estimated by amplification of reference gene primers within the assay. To quantify the absolute abundance of each unique TCRbeta CDR3 rearrangement, sequence reads were collapsed and filtered. For each sample, productive Simpson clonality was calculated by taking the square root of Simpson's diversity index across productive rearrangements. TCRdb mirrors the immuneACCESS table, restricted to in-frame sequences. Some clones are absent from its copies; in checked studies, under half trace to an unresolved V gene, and the reason for the others is unknown. The V and J calls and clone size are taken from that table; D and trimming were inferred from the DNA. Across this sample there are roughly 250,000 clones, with more than 60% seen only once. The biggest ten clones account for 4% of the sample.

What the study reported, not specific to this receptor: Clinical and demographic metadata were provided uncurated, with the amount varying by source and participant.

The CDR3 numbers 12 residues from cysteine through valine. Solely the CDR3 DNA is kept, with 36 bases framed from the first base. CDR1 and CDR2 (LGHDT, YNNKEL) derive from the germline V gene (reference sequence). The V end loses 1 base and the J end loses 6 bases, and a stretch of 7 bases separates them. The sample comprised peripheral blood. This TCR was sampled from a woman in her thirties or forties with active or convalescent COVID-19. The rearranged chain carries TRBV3-1 (or the pseudogene TRBV3-2) and TRBJ2-7; the D gene cannot be resolved reliably. The bases are TGTGCCAGCAGCCAAGTGGGCAGCGAGCAGTACGTC. Its amino acids are CASSQVGSEQYV.